Following are 27 T cell receptor beta chains from one sample sequenced in a study of post-analysis software for immune sequencing data. The antigens for these receptors are not known. Broader study findings: When patients were compared with controls, four or five TRBV segments were more frequent, TRBV5-6, TRBV5-1 and TRBV20-1 among them.

The authors incorporated unique molecular identifiers into the TCR beta cDNA libraries. One entry per CDR3 protein results from TCRdb running MiXCR on the PCR reads. The sample includes about 810,000 distinct CDR3 sequences, around 53% of them seen just once. Sequencing used blood. All receptors derive from a girl aged 10-17 years with multiple sclerosis.

This clonotype has more than one count but fewer than ten. This sequence joins TRBV7-8 and TRBJ2-6; 8 nucleotides agree with TRBD1. The CDR3 is 16 residues long. The V gene's germline CDR1 is SGHVS and CDR2 FQNEAQ. The J segment lost 0 bases and the V segment lost 6 bases, leaving 4 bases of the junction unmatched. The CDR3 sequence is CASRGQAASGANVLTF. CDR3 coding DNA: TGTGCCAGCAGGGGACAGGCCGCCTCTGGGGCCAACGTCCTGACTTTC.

This chain joins TRBV12-3 or TRBV12-4 and TRBJ1-3; D uncertain. Trimming cost V 3 bases and J 0 bases, with 12 bases left between them. This CDR3 is built from 16 residues. This CDR3 reads CASSFSPRNSGNTIYF. For the CDR3, the DNA is TGTGCCAGCAGTTTCAGTCCCAGAAACTCTGGAAACACCATATATTTT.

The chain combines TRBV6-6 with TRBJ2-7, with 7 nucleotides matching TRBD2. Looked up from germline, CDR1 is MNHNY and CDR2 is SVGAGI (reference sequence). CDR3 size: 15 residues. The J segment lost 2 bases and the V segment lost 4 bases, leaving 8 bases of the junction unmatched. CDR3 nucleotides: TGTGCCAGCAGTTTGGGACTACCTACAACCTACGAGCAGTACTTC. As protein: CASSLGLPTTYEQYF.

V is TRBV27 and J is TRBJ2-7; D assignment may be TRBD1 or TRBD2 (5 bases each). Germline V CDR1 and CDR2: MNHEY, SMNVEV (reference sequence). With 4 bases removed from V and 3 bases from J, the gap between germline ends came to 13 bases. The CDR3 has 14 amino acids. The CDR3 DNA sequence: TGTGCCAGCAGTTCCGGGACCAAGTTCTACGAGCAGTACTTC. It translates to CASSSGTKFYEQYF.

V gene TRBV2 combines with J gene TRBJ2-2, with 8 bases matching TRBD1. V trimming: 2 bases; J trimming: 2 bases; junction bases outside the gene matches: 4. CDR1 and CDR2 (germline): SNHLY, FYNNEI. The CDR3 spans 16 residues. The CDR3 bases are TGTGCCAGCAGTGAACAGGGGGCCGGAAACACCGGGGAGCTGTTTTTT. Its protein product is CASSEQGAGNTGELFF.

The chain combines TRBV5-6 with TRBJ1-2; D remains unclear. The CDR3 covers 14 residues. Between the trimmed V and J ends, which lost 0 bases and 3 bases, there was a span of 9 bases. Germline V gene data show CDR1 as SGHDT and CDR2 as YYEEEE. CDR3 region: CASSLATLHYGYTF. The CDR3 DNA is TGTGCCAGCAGCTTGGCCACGCTTCACTATGGCTACACCTTC.

This rearrangement joins TRBV20-1 to TRBJ2-5; D perhaps matches TRBD2 (5 bases). The J call may be faulty, since TRBJ2-7 better matches the DNA end. The CDR3 is 14 amino acids. The germline V gene has CDR1 DFQATT and CDR2 SNEGSKA (reference sequence). This CDR3 reads CSADTGFVDYEQYF. The CDR3 nucleotides are TGCAGTGCGGATACGGGGTTCGTAGATTACGAGCAGTACTTC.

The rearrangement uses TRBV29-1 and TRBJ2-5; D unresolved. The J call could be wrong; TRBJ2-7 is a better fit for the DNA end. This CDR3 is 11 amino acids long. The germline gives CDR1 SQVTM, CDR2 ANQGSEA. The CDR3, as DNA: TGCAGCGCGGACGAGGACCACGAGCAGTACTTC. Translated, it gives CSADEDHEQYF.

J is TRBJ2-4 and V is TRBV12-3 or TRBV12-4, with 15 bases aligning to TRBD2. This CDR3 region has 16 residues. Trimming took 4 bases from V and 9 from J; bases not matched to a gene: 7. The CDR3 DNA reads as TGTGCCAGCAGTTGGACTAGCGGGGGGGCCTTAGGCATTCAGTACTTC. This encodes CASSWTSGGALGIQYF.

This chain joins TRBV5-1 and TRBJ2-1; 14 nucleotides agree with TRBD2. The V gene's germline CDR1 is SGHRS and CDR2 YFSETQ. This CDR3 region has 15 residues. The trim removed 4 bases at V and 9 bases at J, leaving 6 bases unmatched. The CDR3 nucleotides read TGCGCCAGCAGCCCGGGACTAGCGGGAGCAAGTGAGCAGTTCTTC. Translation gives CASSPGLAGASEQFF.

This clonotype occurred a few times. The rearrangement joins TRBV7-2 to TRBJ2-7; 9 bases align to TRBD1. The CDR3 is 19 amino acids. Germline CDR1 and CDR2: SGHTA and FQGNSA. Trimming took 1 base from V and 2 from J; bases not matched to a gene: 15. CDR3 sequence reads: CASSLEGRIGTGSPYEQYF. CDR3 in DNA: TGTGCCAGCAGCTTAGAGGGGCGGATCGGGACAGGGAGCCCCTACGAGCAGTACTTC. Supplemented by reference TRBV7-2 and TRBJ2-7, the full variable domain reads GAGVSQSPSNKVTEKGKDVELRCDPISGHTALYWYRQSLGQGLEFLIYFQGNSAPDKSGLPSDRFSAERTGGSVSTLTIQRTQQEDSAVYLCASSLEGRIGTGSPYEQYFGPGTRLTVT.

This chain connects TRBV5-1 to TRBJ2-5; D possibly corresponds to TRBD2 (6 bases). Germline loops: CDR1 SGHRS, CDR2 YFSETQ. CDR3 length: 15 amino acids. Trimming stripped 3 bases from V and 2 bases from J, with 14 bases between. The CDR3 protein is CASSWVGGEQETQYF. The CDR3 region has the DNA TGCGCCAGCAGCTGGGTCGGCGGGGAGCAAGAGACCCAGTACTTC.

In this sample, this clonotype turned up a few times. The rearrangement uses TRBV29-1 and TRBJ2-5, with 7 bases matching TRBD2. V shed 4 bases and J 6 bases; nucleotides not matched to a gene: 17. CDR3 length equals 16 residues. Germline assignment: CDR1 SQVTM and CDR2 ANQGSEA. The CDR3 coding sequence is TGCAGCGTTGTCTATTCGTTGGGAGGGGCCCCTCAGACCCAGTACTTC. This sequence encodes CSVVYSLGGAPQTQYF.

The gene calls are TRBV4-1 and TRBJ2-5; 8 positions match TRBD1. The J call could be wrong; TRBJ2-7 is a better fit for the DNA end. Germline values: CDR1 MGHRA, CDR2 YSYEKL. The CDR3 has 16 residues. CDR3 amino acids: CASSQGPAGGAYEQYF. CDR3 sequence (DNA): TGCGCCAGCAGCCAAGGCCCGGCAGGGGGCGCTTACGAGCAGTACTTC.

The chain links TRBV6-2 or TRBV6-3 to TRBJ2-7; tentative D call: TRBD1 (5 bases). CDR3 length: 14 amino acids. Trimming left V 2 bases short and J 2 bases short, with 10 bases between. Germline V gives CDR1 MNHEY, CDR2 SVGEGT. CDR3 sequence (DNA): TGTGCCAGCAGTTACGGGGCTATGACCTACGAGCAGTACTTC. Protein: CASSYGAMTYEQYF.

The chain carries TRBV20-1 and TRBJ2-4; a possible D gene is TRBD1 (6 bases). This CDR3 comprises 15 residues. The ends were cut back, 5 bases at V and 0 bases at J, with 14 bases in the middle. Germline values: CDR1 DFQATT, CDR2 SNEGSKA (reference sequence). CDR3 sequence reads: CSAETGTLAKNIQYF. In nucleotides, the CDR3 is TGCAGTGCTGAAACAGGGACCTTAGCCAAAAACATTCAGTACTTC.

This sequence joins TRBV6-6 and TRBJ1-1; TRBD1 might be the D (5 bases). The CDR3 loop spans 17 amino acids. The germline CDR1 and CDR2 sequences are MNHNY and SVGAGI (reference sequence). V lost 0 bases and J 0 bases, leaving 14 bases between the germline ends. In DNA, the CDR3 is TGTGCCAGCAGTTACTCGACCAGGGTTCGCATGAACACTGAAGCTTTCTTT. It yields the protein CASSYSTRVRMNTEAFF.

The CDR3 DNA sequence: TGTGCCAGCAGCAAAAGCGGGGGGGCCTACGAGCAGTACTTC. Its protein product is CASSKSGGAYEQYF. The genes are TRBV7-3 and TRBJ2-7; 10 nucleotides agree with TRBD2. Looked up from germline, CDR1 is SGHTA and CDR2 is FQGTGA. CDR3 size: 14 residues. With V trimmed by 5 bases and J by 2 bases, 3 bases remained unmatched.

This chain uses TRBV12-3 or TRBV12-4 with TRBJ2-7; 11 nucleotides align to TRBD2. Gene TRBJ2-5 matches the end of the DNA better, so the J call may be wrong. The CDR3 extends over 15 amino acids. The CDR3 sequence is CASSPTSGSLQTQYF. The CDR3 DNA reads as TGTGCCAGCAGTCCCACTAGCGGGAGCCTTCAGACCCAGTACTTC.

This clonotype has just a few counts. J is TRBJ2-1 and V is TRBV6-1; TRBD2 agrees at 8 bases. V was clipped by 1 base and J by 6 bases; unmatched bases: 2. The CDR3 spans 14 residues. Germline V gene data show CDR1 as MNHNS and CDR2 as SASEGT. The CDR3, as DNA: TGTGCCAGCAGTGAAGTGGCGGGAGGCAATGAGCAGTTCTTC. Translating it yields CASSEVAGGNEQFF.

The chain is built from TRBV12-3 or TRBV12-4 and TRBJ2-4; TRBD2 agrees at 10 bases. The CDR3 extends over 18 amino acids. The trim removed 6 bases at V and 3 bases at J, leaving 14 bases unmatched. In nucleotides, the CDR3 is TGTGCCAGCAGCCTGATCCACGGACTAGCGGATAACAAAAACATTCAGTACTTC. Its protein product is CASSLIHGLADNKNIQYF.

This clonotype appeared a few times. The chain employs TRBV5-1 and TRBJ2-5, with 8 positions matching TRBD1. CDR3 size: 14 residues. V lost 2 bases to trimming and J lost 5 bases; unmatched junction nucleotides: 5. Germline CDR1 reads SGHRS; CDR2 reads YFSETQ. The DNA of the CDR3 is TGCGCCAGCAGCTTCCAGGGGGCTGGGGAGACCCAGTACTTC. Translating gives CASSFQGAGETQYF.

The chain recombines TRBV12-3 or TRBV12-4 with TRBJ1-1; 7 nucleotides line up with TRBD1. The CDR3 spans 16 residues. The V and J ends lost 6 bases and 4 bases, in that order; junction bases with no gene match: 14. The CDR3 sequence: CASSPLDRVRGTEAFF. The DNA for the CDR3 is TGTGCCAGCAGCCCCCTCGACAGGGTCCGGGGCACTGAAGCTTTCTTT.

This clonotype has a single count. The genes are TRBV6-4 and TRBJ1-2; D is ambiguous. V was pared by 0 bases and J by 4 bases, with 9 bases between. In germline, CDR1 is MRHNA, CDR2 SNTAGT. The CDR3 is 14 amino acids. The DNA for the CDR3 is TGTGCCAGCAGTGACTCCAAGGGTGGCTATGGCTACACCTTC. Translated: CASSDSKGGYGYTF.

This clonotype is a singleton in its sample. The chain combines TRBV29-1 with TRBJ1-2; the D is unclear. The CDR3 contains 12 residues. The germline V gene has CDR1 SQVTM and CDR2 ANQGSEA. Trimming removed 6 bases at V and 8 bases at J, with 16 bases between. The DNA of the CDR3 is TGCAGCGTACTAAAAGAGGGTGGAGGCTACACCTTC. Its protein product is CSVLKEGGGYTF.

Here the CDR3 DNA reads TGTGCCAGCAGTTGGGCAGGGGGCGCTAGGGCCAACGTCCTGACTTTC. It specifies CASSWAGGARANVLTF. The genes are TRBV7-2 and TRBJ2-6; TRBD1 matches 8 bases. This CDR3 has 16 residues. The V segment lost 6 bases and the J segment 5 bases; nucleotides outside the gene matches: 9. Germline assignment: CDR1 SGHTA and CDR2 FQGNSA.

J is TRBJ2-3 and V is TRBV29-1; D might be TRBD1 (6 bases). CDR3 length: 15 amino acids. Trimming cost V 4 bases and J 0 bases, with 14 bases left between them. The germline V gene has CDR1 SQVTM and CDR2 ANQGSEA. The CDR3, as DNA: TGCAGCGTTGCACTACGACAGGCCAGCACAGATACGCAGTATTTT. Translated, it gives CSVALRQASTDTQYF.